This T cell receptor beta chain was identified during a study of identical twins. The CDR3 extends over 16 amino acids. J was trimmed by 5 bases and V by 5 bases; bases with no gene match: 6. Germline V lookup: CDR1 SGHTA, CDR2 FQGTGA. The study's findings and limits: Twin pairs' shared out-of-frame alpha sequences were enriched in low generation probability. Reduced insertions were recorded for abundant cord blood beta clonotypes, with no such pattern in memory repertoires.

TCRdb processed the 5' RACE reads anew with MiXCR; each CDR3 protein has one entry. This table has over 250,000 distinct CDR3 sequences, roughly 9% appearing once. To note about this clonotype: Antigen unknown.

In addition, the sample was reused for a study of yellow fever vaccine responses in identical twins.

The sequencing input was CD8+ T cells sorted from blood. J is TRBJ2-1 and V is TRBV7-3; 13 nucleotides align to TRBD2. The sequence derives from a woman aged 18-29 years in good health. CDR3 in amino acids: CASSPSGLAGDNEQFF. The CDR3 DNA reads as TGTGCCAGCAGCCCCAGTGGACTAGCGGGGGACAATGAGCAGTTCTTC. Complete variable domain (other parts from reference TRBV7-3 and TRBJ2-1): GAGVSQTPSNKVTEKGKYVELRCDPISGHTALYWYRQSLGQGPEFLIYFQGTGAADDSGLPNDRFFAVRPEGSVSTLKIQRTERGDSAVYLCASSPSGLAGDNEQFFGPGTRLTVL.